This is a list of T cell receptor beta chains from one sample in a study of blood T cell repertoires in COVID-19. Method: immunoSEQ multiplex PCR; TCRdb's copy keeps in-frame clones and lacks some. The repertoire includes 240,000 or so clones, more than 75% of them detected once, and about 1% sits in the top ten. The sample taken for sequencing was peripheral blood. These TCRs come from a middle-aged woman who had recovered from COVID-19. The CDR3 runs from the conserved cysteine through the conserved F or W. A D gene is named only where the DNA matches it firmly. Clone size, where shown, is once, few, many, or a class for clones that have expanded.

NA	TRBV30	TRBD1	TRBJ1-4	TGTGCCTGGACGACAGGGGGTCGGGAAAAACTGTTTTTT	CAWTTGGREKLFF
NA	TRBV4-2	NA	TRBJ2-7	TGTGCCAGCAGCCAAGATGGGAGCCGCTCCTACGAGCAGTACTTC	CASSQDGSRSYEQYF
once	TRBV7-9	NA	TRBJ1-4	TGTGCCAGCAGCTTAGCTACGGGGAATGGGAATGAAAAACTGTTTTTT	CASSLATGNGNEKLFF
NA	TRBV10-3	NA	TRBJ2-5	TGTGCCATCAGTGACCCCTCTAGCCACCAAGAGACCCAGTACTTC	CAISDPSSHQETQYF
NA	TRBV11-1	TRBD2	TRBJ2-3	TGTGCCAGCAGGGGAGGACTAGGGGTCACAGATACGCAGTATTTT	CASRGGLGVTDTQYF
NA	TRBV14	TRBD2	TRBJ2-7	TGTGCCAGCAGCCCAATGACTAGCTCCGAGCAGTACTTC	CASSPMTSSEQYF
once	TRBV28	NA	TRBJ1-2	TGTGCCAGCAGTTTGGGGGGGCAGGGTGGCTACACCTTC	CASSLGGQGGYTF
NA	TRBV19	TRBD1	TRBJ2-7	TGTGCCAGTAGTCGGGACAGGGGAATGGGCGAGCAGTACTTC	CASSRDRGMGEQYF
NA	TRBV6-1	TRBD1	TRBJ1-3	TGTGCCAGCAGTGAAGGGGGACAGAAGGACACCATATATTTT	CASSEGGQKDTIYF
NA	TRBV7-2	TRBD2	TRBJ2-1	TGTGCCAGCAGCCTGGCTAGCGGGAGGAGGGGGGGCCTTGAGCAGTTCTTC	CASSLASGRRGGLEQFF
once	TRBV2	NA	TRBJ1-1	TGTGCCAGCAGTGATCTGGGTCGGGGTGGCACTGAAGCTTTCTTT	CASSDLGRGGTEAFF
NA	TRBV5-6	TRBD1	TRBJ1-2	TGTGCCAGCAGCTTGGGGCCGGGACAGAACTATGGCTACACCTTC	CASSLGPGQNYGYTF
NA	TRBV6-5	NA	TRBJ1-2	TGTGCCACCTCCCAACCCCGGAGGGACTATGGCTACACCTTC	CATSQPRRDYGYTF
NA	TRBV2	NA	TRBJ2-7	TGTGCCAGCACCGACAGGACCTACGAGCAGTACTTC	CASTDRTYEQYF
NA	TRBV29-1	TRBD1	TRBJ2-1	TGCAGCGCCGGGACAGGGCGCCTCGGTGAGCAGTTCTTC	CSAGTGRLGEQFF
NA	TRBV27	NA	TRBJ2-3	TGTGCCAGCAGCCGAGGACTCCGCACAGATACGCAGTATTTT	CASSRGLRTDTQYF
NA	TRBV12-5	NA	TRBJ1-2	TGTGCTAGTGGTCCCGAACAGAGTAACTATGGCTACACCTTC	CASGPEQSNYGYTF
NA	TRBV5-4	TRBD1	TRBJ1-5	TGTGCCAGCAGCTTGGGGGGACAGATAAATCAGCCCCAGCATTTT	CASSLGGQINQPQHF
NA	TRBV6-5	TRBD2	TRBJ2-3	TGTGCCAGCAGGCCAGCGGGAGGGCCGGCAGATACGCAGTATTTT	CASRPAGGPADTQYF
NA	TRBV27	TRBD2	TRBJ2-5	TGTGCCAGCAGTCCCCCGGGACTAGCGGGCCAAGAGACCCAGTACTTC	CASSPPGLAGQETQYF
NA	TRBV5-1	NA	TRBJ2-1	TGCGCCAGCAGCGGAGGCGGCCATGAGCAGTTCTTC	CASSGGGHEQFF
NA	TRBV19	NA	TRBJ2-1	TGTGCCAGTAGTATTAGATGGAGCTCCTACAATGAGCAGTTCTTC	CASSIRWSSYNEQFF
NA	TRBV2	TRBD2	TRBJ2-2	TGTGCCAGCAGAGAACTAGCGGGAGTGGGGACCGGGGAGCTGTTTTTT	CASRELAGVGTGELFF
few	TRBV24-1	TRBD1	TRBJ1-2	TGTGCCACCGAAAGTTGGCAGGGGGGAGAGCGCGGCTACACCTTC	CATESWQGGERGYTF
NA	TRBV24-1	NA	TRBJ1-2	TGTGCCACCAGTTCCCAGGGGATTAACTATGGCTACACCTTC	CATSSQGINYGYTF
NA	TRBV7-2	TRBD2	TRBJ2-5	TGTGCCAGCAGCTTAGCGCCCCCGCATAGGCGGGAGTGGGGGTACCAAGAGACCCAGTACTTC	CASSLAPPHRREWGYQETQYF
NA	TRBV7-2	TRBD2	TRBJ2-5	TGTGCCAGCAGCTTCGGGGTAGCGGGAAGGACCCAGTACTTC	CASSFGVAGRTQYF
NA	TRBV30	NA	TRBJ1-1	TGTGCCTGGATTGGTGTCGGTCCCTCCCGGGACACTGAAGCTTTCTTT	CAWIGVGPSRDTEAFF